Listed here are 4 T cell receptor beta chains from one sample, sequenced in a study of CD8+ T cells in alopecia areata. Following RNA extraction, reverse transcription yielded cDNA that acted as the sequencing template. Clones were sequenced by immunoSEQ multiplex PCR, and TCRdb holds only the in-frame ones, with some missing. The data contain about 150,000 clones, about three fifths of them seen just once; the ten biggest clones take up 4.8%. The specimen was CD4+ T cells sorted from blood. The receptors stem from a human donor in good health.

The rearrangement joins TRBV30 to TRBJ1-3, with no clear D. The CDR3 runs to 14 residues. Germline V gene data show CDR1 as GTSNPN and CDR2 as SVGIG (reference sequence). Trimming removed 4 bases from V and 2 bases from J, with 12 bases in between. The chain's CDR3 is CAWITPAPGNTIYF. As DNA, the CDR3 is TGTGCCTGGATCACGCCCGCGCCTGGAAACACCATATATTTT.

V and J are TRBV27 and TRBJ1-2; a possible D gene is TRBD1 (6 bases). Trimming stripped 3 bases from V and 8 bases from J, with 13 bases between. CDR1 is MNHEY, CDR2 SMNVEV, per germline (reference sequence). This CDR3 spans 13 amino acids. The DNA for the CDR3 is TGTGCCAGCAGTTTTTCAGGGGCTCGGGGCTACACCTTC. This translates into CASSFSGARGYTF.

This clone has just a few counts. This same CDR3 is encoded by further DNA sequences in the sample. The chain combines TRBV29-1 with TRBJ2-3; 7 bases line up with TRBD2. Germline CDR1 is SQVTM and CDR2 is ANQGSEA. J gave up 1 base and V 3 bases, and 4 bases lay outside the gene matches. The CDR3 contains 14 residues. Written as DNA, the CDR3 is TGCAGCGTTGACGGCGGGAGAGGCACAGATACGCAGTATTTT. Its translation is CSVDGGRGTDTQYF.

The CDR3 DNA follows: TGTGCCAGCAGCCCGAGTGGCGGCCTGCCCTACGAGCAGTACTTC. It specifies CASSPSGGLPYEQYF. The rearrangement joins TRBV7-3 to TRBJ2-7; unclear D gene. This CDR3 comprises 15 residues. Trimming removed 5 bases from V and 2 bases from J, with 16 bases in between. Per germline, CDR1 SGHTA and CDR2 FQGTGA. The variable domain in full, completed from reference TRBV7-3 and TRBJ2-7, reads GAGVSQTPSNKVTEKGKYVELRCDPISGHTALYWYRQSLGQGPEFLIYFQGTGAADDSGLPNDRFFAVRPEGSVSTLKIQRTERGDSAVYLCASSPSGGLPYEQYFGPGTRLTVT.